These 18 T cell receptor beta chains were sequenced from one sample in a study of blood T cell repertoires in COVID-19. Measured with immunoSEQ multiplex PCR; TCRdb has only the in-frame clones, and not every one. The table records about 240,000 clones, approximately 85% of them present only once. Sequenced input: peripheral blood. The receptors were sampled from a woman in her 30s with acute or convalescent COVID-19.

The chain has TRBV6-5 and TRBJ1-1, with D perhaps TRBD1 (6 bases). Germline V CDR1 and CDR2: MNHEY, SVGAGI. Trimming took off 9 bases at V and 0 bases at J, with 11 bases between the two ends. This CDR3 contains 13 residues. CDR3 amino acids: CASKRGLNTEAFF. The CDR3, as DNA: TGTGCCAGTAAAAGGGGGTTGAACACTGAAGCTTTCTTT.

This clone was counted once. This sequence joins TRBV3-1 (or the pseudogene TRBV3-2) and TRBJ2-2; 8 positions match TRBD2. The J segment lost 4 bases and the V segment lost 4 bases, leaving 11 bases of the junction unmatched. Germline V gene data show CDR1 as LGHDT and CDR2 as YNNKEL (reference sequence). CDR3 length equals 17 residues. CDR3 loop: CASSLDWSGSGTGELFF. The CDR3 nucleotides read TGTGCCAGCAGCCTAGATTGGAGCGGGAGTGGCACCGGGGAGCTGTTTTTT.

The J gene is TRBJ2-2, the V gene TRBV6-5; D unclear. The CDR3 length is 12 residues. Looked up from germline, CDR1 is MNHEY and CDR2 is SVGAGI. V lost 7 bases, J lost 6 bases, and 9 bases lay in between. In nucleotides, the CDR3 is TGTGCCAGCACTACAGACGCCGGGGAGCTGTTTTTT. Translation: CASTTDAGELFF.

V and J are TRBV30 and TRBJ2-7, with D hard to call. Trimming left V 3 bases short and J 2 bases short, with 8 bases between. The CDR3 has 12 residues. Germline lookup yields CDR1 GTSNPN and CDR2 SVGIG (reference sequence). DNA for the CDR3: TGTGCCTGGAGATTTACAGCCTACGAGCAGTACTTC. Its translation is CAWRFTAYEQYF.

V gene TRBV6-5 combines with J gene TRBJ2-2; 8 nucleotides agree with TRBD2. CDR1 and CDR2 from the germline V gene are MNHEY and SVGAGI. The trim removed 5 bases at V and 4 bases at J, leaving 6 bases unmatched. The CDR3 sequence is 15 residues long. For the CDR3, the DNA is TGTGCCAGCAGTCCCCGGGGGGGAGGCACCGGGGAGCTGTTTTTT. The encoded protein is CASSPRGGGTGELFF.

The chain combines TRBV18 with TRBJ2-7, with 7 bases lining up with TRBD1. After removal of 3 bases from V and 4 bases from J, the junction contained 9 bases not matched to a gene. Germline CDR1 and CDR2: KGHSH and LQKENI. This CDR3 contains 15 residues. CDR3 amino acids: CASSPLPGQMYEQYF. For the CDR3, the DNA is TGTGCCAGCTCACCGCTCCCGGGACAGATGTACGAGCAGTACTTC. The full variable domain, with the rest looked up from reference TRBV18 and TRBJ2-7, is NAGVMQNPRHLVRRRGQEARLRCSPMKGHSHVYWYRQLPEEGLKFMVYLQKENIIDESGMPKERFSAEFPKEGPSILRIQQVVRGDSAAYFCASSPLPGQMYEQYFGPGTRLTVT.

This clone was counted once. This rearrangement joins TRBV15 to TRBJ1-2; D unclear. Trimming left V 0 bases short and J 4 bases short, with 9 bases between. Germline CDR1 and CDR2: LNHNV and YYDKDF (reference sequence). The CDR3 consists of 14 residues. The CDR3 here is CATSRDVRSYGYTF. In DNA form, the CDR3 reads TGTGCCACCAGCAGAGATGTGAGAAGCTATGGCTACACCTTC.

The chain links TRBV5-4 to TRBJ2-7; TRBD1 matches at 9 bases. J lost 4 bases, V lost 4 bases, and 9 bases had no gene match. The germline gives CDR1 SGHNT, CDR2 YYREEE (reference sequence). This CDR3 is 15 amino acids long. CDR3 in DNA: TGTGCCAGCAGCCCACCGGGACAGGGTCATTACGAGCAGTACTTC. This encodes CASSPPGQGHYEQYF.

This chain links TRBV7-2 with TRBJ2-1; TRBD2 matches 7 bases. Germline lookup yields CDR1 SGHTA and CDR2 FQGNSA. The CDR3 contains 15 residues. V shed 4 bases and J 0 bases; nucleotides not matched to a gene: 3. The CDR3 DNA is TGTGCCAGCAGCTCCGGCGGGGGCTCCTACAATGAGCAGTTCTTC. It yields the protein CASSSGGGSYNEQFF.

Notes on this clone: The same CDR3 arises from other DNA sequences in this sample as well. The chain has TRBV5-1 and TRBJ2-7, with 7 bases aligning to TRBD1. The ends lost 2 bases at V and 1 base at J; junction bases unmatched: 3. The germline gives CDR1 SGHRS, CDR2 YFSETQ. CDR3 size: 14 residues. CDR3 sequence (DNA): TGCGCCAGCAGCTTTCGGGACAGATCCTACGAGCAGTACTTC. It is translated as CASSFRDRSYEQYF.

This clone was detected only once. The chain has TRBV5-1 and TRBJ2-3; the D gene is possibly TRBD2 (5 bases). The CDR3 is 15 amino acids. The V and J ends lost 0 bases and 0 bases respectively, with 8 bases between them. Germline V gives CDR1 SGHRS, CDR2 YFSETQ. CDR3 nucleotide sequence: TGCGCCAGCAGCTTGGATCGCGGGAGCACAGATACGCAGTATTTT. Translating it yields CASSLDRGSTDTQYF.

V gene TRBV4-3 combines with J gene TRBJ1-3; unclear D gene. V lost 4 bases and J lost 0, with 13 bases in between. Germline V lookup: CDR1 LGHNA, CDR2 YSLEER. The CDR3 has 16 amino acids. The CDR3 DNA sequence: TGCGCCAGCAGCCTAACGACGGCGGCCTCTGGAAACACCATATATTTT. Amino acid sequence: CASSLTTAASGNTIYF.

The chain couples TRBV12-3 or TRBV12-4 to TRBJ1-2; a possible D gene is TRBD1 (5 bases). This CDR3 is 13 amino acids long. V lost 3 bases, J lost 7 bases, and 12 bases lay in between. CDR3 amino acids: CASSFRHRLGYTF. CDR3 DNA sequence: TGTGCCAGCAGTTTTAGGCACAGGCTTGGCTACACCTTC.

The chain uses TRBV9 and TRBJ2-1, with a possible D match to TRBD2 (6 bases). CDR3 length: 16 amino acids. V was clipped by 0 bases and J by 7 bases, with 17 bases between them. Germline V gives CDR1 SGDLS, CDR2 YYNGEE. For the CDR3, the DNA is TGTGCCAGCAGCGTAGACCCGAGGCTAGCGACGAATGAGCAGTTCTTC. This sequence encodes CASSVDPRLATNEQFF. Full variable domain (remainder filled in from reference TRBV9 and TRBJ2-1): DSGVTQTPKHLITATGQRVTLRCSPRSGDLSVYWYQQSLDQGLQFLIQYYNGEERAKGNILERFSAQQFPDLHSELNLSSLELGDSALYFCASSVDPRLATNEQFFGPGTRLTVL.

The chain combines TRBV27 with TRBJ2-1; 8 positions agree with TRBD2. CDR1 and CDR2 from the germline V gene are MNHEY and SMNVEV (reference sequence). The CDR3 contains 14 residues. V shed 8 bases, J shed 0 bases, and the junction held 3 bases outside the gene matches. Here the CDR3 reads CASSGTSSYNEQFF. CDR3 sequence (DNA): TGTGCCAGCTCCGGGACTAGCTCCTACAATGAGCAGTTCTTC.

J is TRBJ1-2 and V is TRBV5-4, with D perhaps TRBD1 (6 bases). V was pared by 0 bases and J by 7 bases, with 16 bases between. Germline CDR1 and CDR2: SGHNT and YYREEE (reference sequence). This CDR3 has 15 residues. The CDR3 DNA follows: TGTGCCAGCAGCTTGGACAGGGTACTAGACGGTGGCTACACCTTC. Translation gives CASSLDRVLDGGYTF.

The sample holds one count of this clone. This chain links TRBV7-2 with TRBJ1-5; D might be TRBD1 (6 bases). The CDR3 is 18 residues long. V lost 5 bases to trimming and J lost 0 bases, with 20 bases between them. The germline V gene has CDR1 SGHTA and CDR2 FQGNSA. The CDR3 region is CASSRATGLGNSNQPQHF. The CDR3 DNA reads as TGTGCCAGCAGCCGCGCGACAGGACTGGGAAATAGCAATCAGCCCCAGCATTTT.

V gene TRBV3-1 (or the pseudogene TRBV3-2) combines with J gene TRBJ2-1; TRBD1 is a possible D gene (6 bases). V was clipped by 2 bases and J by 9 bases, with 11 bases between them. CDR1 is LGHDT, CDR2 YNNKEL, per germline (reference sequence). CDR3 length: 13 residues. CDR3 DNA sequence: TGTGCCAGCAGCCAAAATAGCAGGGGTGAGCAGTTCTTC. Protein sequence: CASSQNSRGEQFF.